Given below is one T cell receptor beta chain in context. Which antigen it targets is not known. Base quality data are lacking; no much larger clone is found one base away. No immune events, such as infections, were documented for the healthy donors during the collection period. Blood repertoires from healthy donors were used as a training cohort for calibrating time-dependent variance in a beta-binomial model of differential abundance of T-cell clones. The training cohort comprised approximately 10 healthy donors, 3 female and 7 male. Donor ages ranged from roughly 29 to 64 years, with an average of 43 years. Whole blood from each healthy donor was obtained from a commercial supplier and was collected at three time points approximately 13 days apart. For immunosequencing, genomic DNA was extracted from whole blood that had not been sorted. These data belong to a study of identifying expanded T cells in peripheral blood (dated by TCRdb to between 2017 and 2020). About the investigation overall: Four technical replicates, made by sequencing separate aliquots from the same pool of genomic DNA, were compared pairwise.

Summary of the overall study and its limitations: Across all healthy-donor time intervals, the beta-binomial model significantly lowered both the number of clones called differentially abundant and the false-positive rate. The binomial model flagged around 1.3 differentially abundant clones between technical replicates, compared with 15 to 17 over approximately two weeks and 19 over about 4 weeks. It was expected by the authors that biological variance in healthy repertoires might increase further over much longer intervals, such as months to years. In all healthy donors, the variance in clone template counts between samples taken roughly 14 days apart rose significantly as total template count increased.

TCRbeta CDR3 regions were profiled by bias-controlled multiplex PCR amplification of genomic DNA with the immunoSEQ Assay. The authors' pipeline ran thus. To quantify the absolute abundance of each unique TCRbeta CDR3 region, the sequences were collapsed and filtered. Differential abundance was tested with two models: a binomial (Fisher-equivalent) model and a beta-binomial model that adds time-dependent variance fitted from healthy donors. Clones with fewer than 5 combined templates were removed, and differential abundance was called for clones with a Benjamini-Hochberg FDR below 0.01. In the beta-binomial model, variance was expressed as a function of the total template count across the two samples, in the form v = (b*log(k)+a)^2. TCRdb retrieved this table from immuneACCESS and kept in-frame rearrangements only. Not all clones are present; in checked studies, unresolved V genes account for under half, and no reason is known for the remainder. V and J calls and clone size are given by that table; D and trimming were obtained from the DNA. The sample includes about 91,000 clones, with about 91% observed a single time. The ten largest clones represent about 4% of the sample.

This TCR derives from a person aged 18 to 75 in good health. Material for sequencing was blood.

The CDR3 protein: CAWSPGPLMGNQPQHF. The nucleotides read TGTGCCTGGTCCCCGGGCCCCTTGATGGGCAATCAGCCCCAGCATTTT. The rearrangement joined TRBV30 to TRBJ1-5; the D gene is unclear. CDR1 GTSNPN and CDR2 SVGIG were looked up in the germline V gene (reference sequence). Its CDR3 holds 16 amino acids, cysteine through phenylalanine. Only CDR3 DNA is held: 48 bases, read in frame from base 1. V is pared back by 5 bases and J by 2 bases, with 19 bases lying between the germline termini. With the portions outside the CDR3 filled from the reference TRBV30 and TRBJ1-5 genes, the complete variable region becomes SQTIHQWPATLVQPVGSPLSLECTVEGTSNPNLYWYRQAAGRGLQLLFYSVGIGQISSEVPQNLSASRPQDRQFILSSKKLLLSDSGFYLCAWSPGPLMGNQPQHFGDGTRLSIL.